The TCR beta chain under discussion was sequenced for a study of technical replicates of blood from a few donors. Some clones are missing from TCRdb's copy, which holds only in-frame ones; the method was immunoSEQ multiplex PCR. The sample lists 80,000 to 95,000 clones, around 96% occurring once. CDR3 length: 14 amino acids. Germline V gene data show CDR1 as LNHDA and CDR2 as SQIVND (reference sequence). The V end was cut by 1 base, the J end by 6 bases, with 10 bases between. J is TRBJ1-5 and V is TRBV19; D is perhaps TRBD1 (5 bases). The specimen sequenced was T cells isolated from PBMCs. The sequence derives from a human donor in good health. The CDR3 loop reads CASSIVGRRQPQHF. CDR3 DNA sequence: TGTGCCAGTAGTATAGTGGGGCGACGTCAGCCCCAGCATTTT.